A few counts support the clone carrying this T cell receptor (beta chain). CDR3 length: 13 amino acids. Germline CDR1 and CDR2: SQVTM and ANQGSEA. In TCRdb, the 5' RACE reads were re-called with MiXCR into one record per CDR3 protein. Found here are 310,000 or so distinct CDR3 sequences, roughly 4% of them singletons; the top ten hold 20% to 30%. This sample was included in a study of T cells after yellow fever vaccination. The gene calls are TRBV29-1 and TRBJ2-1, with TRBD2 matching over 10 bases. Sequencing was performed on PBMCs, taken on the day of the yellow fever booster vaccination. This receptor was obtained from a young man who received the YFV17D yellow fever vaccine. CDR3 sequence: CTSLAGGYNEQFF. The CDR3 DNA follows: TGCACCTCCTTAGCGGGGGGTTACAATGAGCAGTTCTTC.